This is a list of T cell receptor beta chains from one sample in a study of blood T cell repertoires in COVID-19. Here immunoSEQ multiplex PCR was the method, and the copy in TCRdb shows in-frame clones only, minus some. This sample carries approximately 240,000 clones, around 90% of them seen once, and the ten largest clones take roughly 0.79%. What was sequenced was peripheral blood. These receptors came from a man aged 25-45 years with COVID-19, enrolled during active disease. Each CDR3 is given with its conserved first and last residue. Fields, in order: V gene, J gene, CDR3 length, CDR3 protein.

V gene: TRBV11-2
J gene: TRBJ2-3
CDR3 length: 15
CDR3 protein: CASSLGTGNTDTQYF

V gene: TRBV4-1
J gene: TRBJ2-7
CDR3 length: 14
CDR3 protein: CASSQDRSTNEQYF

V gene: TRBV25-1
J gene: TRBJ2-1
CDR3 length: 14
CDR3 protein: CASSEAEGGNEQFF

V gene: TRBV11-3
J gene: TRBJ2-7
CDR3 length: 18
CDR3 protein: CASSPSPGQGGDSYEQYF

V gene: TRBV18
J gene: TRBJ1-4
CDR3 length: 15
CDR3 protein: CASSPRQGTNEKLFF

V gene: TRBV7-2
J gene: TRBJ2-5
CDR3 length: 17
CDR3 protein: CASSLLAGGLGRETQYF

V gene: TRBV30
J gene: TRBJ1-2
CDR3 length: 11
CDR3 protein: CAWNINYGYTF

V gene: TRBV5-1
J gene: TRBJ1-1
CDR3 length: 16
CDR3 protein: CASSLEGGRRFTEAFF

V gene: TRBV5-4
J gene: TRBJ2-5
CDR3 length: 14
CDR3 protein: CASSRTGERETQYF

V gene: TRBV11-3
J gene: TRBJ2-7
CDR3 length: 14
CDR3 protein: CASSSPKQGYEQYF

V gene: TRBV30
J gene: TRBJ2-7
CDR3 length: 17
CDR3 protein: CAWSMVGTSGGPLQQYF

V gene: TRBV18
J gene: TRBJ1-3
CDR3 length: 14
CDR3 protein: CASSPDRVGNTIYF

V gene: TRBV5-1
J gene: TRBJ1-2
CDR3 length: 16
CDR3 protein: CASSLAQAPGIGGYTF

V gene: TRBV5-4
J gene: TRBJ2-5
CDR3 length: 14
CDR3 protein: CASSADSVQETQYF

V gene: TRBV6-5
J gene: TRBJ2-2
CDR3 length: 15
CDR3 protein: CASSYSEGVSGELFF

V gene: TRBV7-9
J gene: TRBJ2-1
CDR3 length: 16
CDR3 protein: CASSRTQGQVHNEQFF

V gene: TRBV2
J gene: TRBJ1-2
CDR3 length: 13
CDR3 protein: CASSEDLQGAGTF

V gene: TRBV5-1
J gene: TRBJ2-7
CDR3 length: 14
CDR3 protein: CASSLERGPYEQYF